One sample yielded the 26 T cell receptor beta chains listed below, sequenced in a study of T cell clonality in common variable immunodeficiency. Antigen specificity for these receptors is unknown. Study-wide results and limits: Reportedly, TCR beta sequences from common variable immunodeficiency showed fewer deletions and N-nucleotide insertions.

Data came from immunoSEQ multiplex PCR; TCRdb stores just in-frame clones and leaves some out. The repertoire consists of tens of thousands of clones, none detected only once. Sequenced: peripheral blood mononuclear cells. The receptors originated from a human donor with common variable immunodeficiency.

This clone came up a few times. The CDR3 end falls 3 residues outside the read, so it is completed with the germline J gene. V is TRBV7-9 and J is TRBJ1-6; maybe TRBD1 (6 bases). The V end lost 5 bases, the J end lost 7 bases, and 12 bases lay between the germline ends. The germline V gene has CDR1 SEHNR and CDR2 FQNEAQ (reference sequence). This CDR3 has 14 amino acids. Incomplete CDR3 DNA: TGTGCCAGCAGCCCTCGGACAGCGAATTCACCC. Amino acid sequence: CASSPRTANSP. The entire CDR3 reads CASSPRTANSPLHF.

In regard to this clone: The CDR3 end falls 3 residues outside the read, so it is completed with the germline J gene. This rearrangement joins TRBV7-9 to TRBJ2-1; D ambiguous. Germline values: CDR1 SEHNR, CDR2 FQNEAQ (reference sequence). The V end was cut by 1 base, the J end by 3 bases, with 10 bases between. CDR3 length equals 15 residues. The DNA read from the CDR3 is TGTGCCAGCAGCTTAGGGGCACCGAACTACAATGAG. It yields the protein CASSLGAPNYNE. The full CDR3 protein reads CASSLGAPNYNEQFF. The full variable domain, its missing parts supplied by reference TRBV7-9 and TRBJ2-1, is DTGVSQNPRHKITKRGQNVTFRCDPISEHNRLYWYRQTLGQGPEFLTYFQNEAQLEKSRLLSDRFSAERPKGSFSTLEIQRTEQGDSAMYLCASSLGAPNYNEQFFGPGTRLTVL.

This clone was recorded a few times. Here the CDR3 reads CASSGLAGTEQFF. The DNA read from the CDR3 is TGTGCCAGCAGTGGACTAGCGGGGACTGAG. V is TRBV6-1 and J is TRBJ2-1; TRBD2 matches at 11 bases. The read is 3 residues too short to cover the CDR3 end, so that end is filled in from the germline J gene. Trimming at V came to 4 bases and at J to 9 bases, leaving 2 bases not matched to a gene. CDR1 and CDR2 from the germline V gene are MNHNS and SASEGT. There are 13 residues in the CDR3.

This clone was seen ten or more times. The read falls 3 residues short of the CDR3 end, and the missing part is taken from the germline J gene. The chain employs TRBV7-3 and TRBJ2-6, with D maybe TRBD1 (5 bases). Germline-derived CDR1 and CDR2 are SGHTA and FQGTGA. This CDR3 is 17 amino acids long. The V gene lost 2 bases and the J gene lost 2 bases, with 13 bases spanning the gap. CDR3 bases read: TGTGCCAGCAGCTTAGGTCCAGGGATGCCTGGGGCCAACGTC. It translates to CASSLGPGMPGANV. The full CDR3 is CASSLGPGMPGANVLTF.

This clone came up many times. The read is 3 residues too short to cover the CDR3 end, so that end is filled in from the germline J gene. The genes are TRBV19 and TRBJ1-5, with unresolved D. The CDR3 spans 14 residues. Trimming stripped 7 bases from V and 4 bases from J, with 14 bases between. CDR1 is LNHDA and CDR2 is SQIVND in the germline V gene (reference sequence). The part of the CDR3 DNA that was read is TGTGCCAGTAAGGCAGACTCTGGGAATCAGCCC. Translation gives CASKADSGNQP. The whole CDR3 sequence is CASKADSGNQPQHF. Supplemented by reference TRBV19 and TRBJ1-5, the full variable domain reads DGGITQSPKYLFRKEGQNVTLSCEQNLNHDAMYWYRQDPGQGLRLIYYSQIVNDFQKGDIAEGYSVSREKKESFPLTVTSAQKNPTAFYLCASKADSGNQPQHFGDGTRLSIL.

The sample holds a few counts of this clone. The DNA read from the CDR3 is TGTGCCAGCAGCGGGGACAGGGACACTGAA. Protein product: CASSGDRDTE. The CDR3, in full, reads CASSGDRDTEAFF. The chain joins TRBV2 to TRBJ1-1; TRBD1 matches 9 bases. Read coverage stops 3 residues before the CDR3 terminus; the germline J gene supplies the remainder. CDR1 is SNHLY and CDR2 is FYNNEI in the germline V gene. V shed 6 bases and J 3 bases; nucleotides not matched to a gene: 2. The CDR3 is 13 residues long.

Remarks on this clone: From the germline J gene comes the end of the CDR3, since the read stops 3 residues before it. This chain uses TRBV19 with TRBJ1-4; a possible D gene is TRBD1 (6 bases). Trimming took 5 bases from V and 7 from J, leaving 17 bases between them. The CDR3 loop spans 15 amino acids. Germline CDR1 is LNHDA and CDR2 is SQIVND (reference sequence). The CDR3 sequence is CASSSRGFRGEKLFF. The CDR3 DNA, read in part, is TGTGCCAGTAGTTCCCGGGGCTTCAGGGGTGAAAAA.

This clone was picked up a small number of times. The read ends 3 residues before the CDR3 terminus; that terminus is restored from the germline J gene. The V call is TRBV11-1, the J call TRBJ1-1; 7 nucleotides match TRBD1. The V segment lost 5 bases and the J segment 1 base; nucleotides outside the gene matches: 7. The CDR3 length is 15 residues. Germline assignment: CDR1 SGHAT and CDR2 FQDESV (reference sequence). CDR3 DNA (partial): TGTGCCAGCAGCCCCCGGACAGGCCCGAACACTGAA. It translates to CASSPRTGPNTE. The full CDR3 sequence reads CASSPRTGPNTEAFF.

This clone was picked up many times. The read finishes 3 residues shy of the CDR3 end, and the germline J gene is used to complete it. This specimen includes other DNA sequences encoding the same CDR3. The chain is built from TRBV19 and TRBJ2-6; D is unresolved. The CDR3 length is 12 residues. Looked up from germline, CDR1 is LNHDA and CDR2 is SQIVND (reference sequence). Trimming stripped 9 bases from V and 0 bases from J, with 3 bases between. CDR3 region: CASHSGANVLTF. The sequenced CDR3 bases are TGTGCCAGCCACTCTGGGGCCAACGTC. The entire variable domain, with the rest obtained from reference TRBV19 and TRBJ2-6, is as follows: DGGITQSPKYLFRKEGQNVTLSCEQNLNHDAMYWYRQDPGQGLRLIYYSQIVNDFQKGDIAEGYSVSREKKESFPLTVTSAQKNPTAFYLCASHSGANVLTFGAGSRLTVL.

The DNA read from the CDR3 is TGCGCCAGCAGCTCGATAAGGGGGACGAATACCTACGAG. It is translated as CASSSIRGTNTYE. The full-length CDR3 reads as CASSSIRGTNTYEQYF. The chain employs TRBV5-1 and TRBJ2-7; weak D call: TRBD1 (6 bases). The sequenced fragment ends 3 residues before the CDR3 boundary, so the rest is inferred from the germline J gene. Per germline, CDR1 SGHRS and CDR2 YFSETQ. V was shortened by 3 bases and J by 2 bases, with 18 bases between the two germline ends. The CDR3 length is 16 residues.

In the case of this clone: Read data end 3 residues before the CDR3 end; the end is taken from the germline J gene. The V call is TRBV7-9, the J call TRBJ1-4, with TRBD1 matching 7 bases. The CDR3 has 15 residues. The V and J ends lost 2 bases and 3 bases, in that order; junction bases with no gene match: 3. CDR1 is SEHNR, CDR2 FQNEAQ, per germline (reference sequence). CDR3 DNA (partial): TGTGCCAGCAGCTTAATGGGACAGCCTAATGAAAAA. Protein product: CASSLMGQPNEK. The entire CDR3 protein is CASSLMGQPNEKLFF. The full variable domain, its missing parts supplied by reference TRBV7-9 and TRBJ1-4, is DTGVSQNPRHKITKRGQNVTFRCDPISEHNRLYWYRQTLGQGPEFLTYFQNEAQLEKSRLLSDRFSAERPKGSFSTLEIQRTEQGDSAMYLCASSLMGQPNEKLFFGSGTQLSVL.

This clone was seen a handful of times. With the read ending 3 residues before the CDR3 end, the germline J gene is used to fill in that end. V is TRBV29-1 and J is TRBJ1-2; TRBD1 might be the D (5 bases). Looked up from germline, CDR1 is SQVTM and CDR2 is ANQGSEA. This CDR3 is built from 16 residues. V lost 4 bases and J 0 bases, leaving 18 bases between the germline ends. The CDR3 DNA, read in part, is TGCAGCGTTGGTGACAGAAGGCGGGGAACTAACTATGGC. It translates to CSVGDRRRGTNYG. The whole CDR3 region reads CSVGDRRRGTNYGYTF.

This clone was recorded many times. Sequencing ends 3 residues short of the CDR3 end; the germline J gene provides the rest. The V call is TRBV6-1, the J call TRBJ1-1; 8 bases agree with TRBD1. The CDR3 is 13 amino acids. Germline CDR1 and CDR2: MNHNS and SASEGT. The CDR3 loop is CASSEPDRGEAFF. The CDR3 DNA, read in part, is TGTGCCAGCAGTGAACCCGACAGGGGTGAG.

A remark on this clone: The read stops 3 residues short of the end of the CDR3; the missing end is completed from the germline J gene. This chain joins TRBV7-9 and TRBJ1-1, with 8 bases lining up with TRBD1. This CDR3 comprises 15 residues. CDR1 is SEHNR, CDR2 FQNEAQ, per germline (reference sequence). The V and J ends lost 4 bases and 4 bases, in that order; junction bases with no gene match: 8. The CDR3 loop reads CASSSITDRGTEAFF. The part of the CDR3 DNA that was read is TGTGCCAGCAGCTCTATTACAGACAGGGGCACTGAA.

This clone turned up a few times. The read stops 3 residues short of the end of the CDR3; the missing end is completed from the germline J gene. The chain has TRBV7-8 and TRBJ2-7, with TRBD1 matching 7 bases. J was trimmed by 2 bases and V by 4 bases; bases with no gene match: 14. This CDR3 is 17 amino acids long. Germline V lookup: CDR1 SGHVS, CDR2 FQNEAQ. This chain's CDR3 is CASSSRQGTGGAYEQYF. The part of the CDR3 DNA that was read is TGTGCCAGCAGCTCCAGACAGGGTACTGGTGGGGCCTACGAG.

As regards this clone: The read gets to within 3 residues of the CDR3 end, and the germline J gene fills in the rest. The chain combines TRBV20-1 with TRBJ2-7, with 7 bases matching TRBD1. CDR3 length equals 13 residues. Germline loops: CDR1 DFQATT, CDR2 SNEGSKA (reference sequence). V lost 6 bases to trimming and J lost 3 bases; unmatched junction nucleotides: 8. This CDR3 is CSAGTDRFYEQYF. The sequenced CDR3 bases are TGCAGTGCCGGAACGGACAGGTTCTACGAG.

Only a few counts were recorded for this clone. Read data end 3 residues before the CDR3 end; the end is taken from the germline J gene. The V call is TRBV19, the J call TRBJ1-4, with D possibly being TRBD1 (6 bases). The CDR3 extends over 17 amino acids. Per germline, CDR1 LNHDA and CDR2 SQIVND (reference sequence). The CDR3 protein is CASSIDETQGRRYKLFF. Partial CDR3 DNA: TGTGCCAGTAGTATAGACGAAACACAGGGCCGTCGGTATAAA. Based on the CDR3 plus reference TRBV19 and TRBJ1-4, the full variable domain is DGGITQSPKYLFRKEGQNVTLSCEQNLNHDAMYWYRQDPGQGLRLIYYSQIVNDFQKGDIAEGYSVSREKKESFPLTVTSAQKNPTAFYLCASSIDETQGRRYKLFFGSGTQLSVL.

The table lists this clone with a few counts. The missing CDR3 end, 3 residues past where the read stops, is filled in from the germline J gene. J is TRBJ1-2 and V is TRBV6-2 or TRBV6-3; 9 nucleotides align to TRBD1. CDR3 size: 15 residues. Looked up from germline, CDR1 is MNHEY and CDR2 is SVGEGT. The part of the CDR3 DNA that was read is TGTGCCAGCAGTTTCGTCGACAGGGGGGTAGACGGC. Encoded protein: CASSFVDRGVDG. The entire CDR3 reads CASSFVDRGVDGYTF.

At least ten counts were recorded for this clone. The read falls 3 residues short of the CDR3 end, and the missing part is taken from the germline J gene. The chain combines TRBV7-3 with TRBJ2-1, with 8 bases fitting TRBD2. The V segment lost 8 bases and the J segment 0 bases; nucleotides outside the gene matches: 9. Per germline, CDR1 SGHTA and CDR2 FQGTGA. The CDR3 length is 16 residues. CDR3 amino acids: CASSRNSGASYNEQFF. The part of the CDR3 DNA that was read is TGTGCCAGCTCCCGAAATAGCGGGGCCTCCTACAATGAG.

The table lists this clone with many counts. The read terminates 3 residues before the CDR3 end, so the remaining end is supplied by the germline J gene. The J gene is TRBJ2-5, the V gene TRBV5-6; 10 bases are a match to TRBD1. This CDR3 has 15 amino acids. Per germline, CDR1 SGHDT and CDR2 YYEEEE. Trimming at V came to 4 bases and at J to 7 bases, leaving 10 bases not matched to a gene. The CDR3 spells CASSRDRGFLGTQYF. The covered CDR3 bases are TGTGCCAGCAGCCGGGACAGGGGATTTTTGGGGACC.

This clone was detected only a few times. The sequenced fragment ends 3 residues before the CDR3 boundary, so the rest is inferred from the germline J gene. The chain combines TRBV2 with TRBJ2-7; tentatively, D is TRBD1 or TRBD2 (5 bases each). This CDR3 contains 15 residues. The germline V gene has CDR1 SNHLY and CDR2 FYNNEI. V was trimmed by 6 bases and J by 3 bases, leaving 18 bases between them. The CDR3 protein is CASSAEGSQFYEQYF. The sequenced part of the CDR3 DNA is TGTGCCAGCAGCGCCGAGGGGTCCCAATTCTACGAG.

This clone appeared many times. The CDR3 DNA, read in part, is TGCAGCGTTGTACTGGGGGCTAATGGC. This encodes CSVVLGANG. Given in full, the CDR3 is CSVVLGANGYTF. This chain uses TRBV29-1 with TRBJ1-2; TRBD1 is a possible D gene (6 bases). The read stops 3 residues short of the end of the CDR3; the missing end is completed from the germline J gene. V was trimmed by 4 bases and J by 6 bases, leaving 12 bases between them. Per the germline V gene, CDR1 is SQVTM and CDR2 is ANQGSEA. This CDR3 comprises 12 residues.

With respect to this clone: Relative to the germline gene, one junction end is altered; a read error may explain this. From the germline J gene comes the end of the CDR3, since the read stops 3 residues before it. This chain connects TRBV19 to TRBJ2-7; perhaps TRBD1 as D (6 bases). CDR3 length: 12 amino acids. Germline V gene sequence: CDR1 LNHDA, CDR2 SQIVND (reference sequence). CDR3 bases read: TGTGCCAGGAGTAACAGGGATAACGAG. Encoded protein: CARSNRDNE. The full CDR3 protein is CARSNRDNEQYF.

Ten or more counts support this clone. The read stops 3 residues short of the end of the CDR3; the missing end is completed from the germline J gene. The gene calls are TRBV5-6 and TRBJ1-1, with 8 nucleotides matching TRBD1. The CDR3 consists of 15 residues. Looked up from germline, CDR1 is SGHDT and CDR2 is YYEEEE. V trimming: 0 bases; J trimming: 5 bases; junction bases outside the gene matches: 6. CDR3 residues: CASSLDQGAGTEAFF. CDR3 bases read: TGTGCCAGCAGCTTGGATCAGGGGGCGGGGACTGAA.

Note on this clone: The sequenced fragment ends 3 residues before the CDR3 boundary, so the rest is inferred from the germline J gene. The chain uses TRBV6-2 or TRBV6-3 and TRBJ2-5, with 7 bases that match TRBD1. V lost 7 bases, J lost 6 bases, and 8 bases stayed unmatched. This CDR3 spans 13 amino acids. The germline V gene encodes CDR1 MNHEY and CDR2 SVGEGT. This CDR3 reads CASIRAGGQTQYF. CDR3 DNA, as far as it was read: TGTGCCAGCATTCGTGCAGGGGGACAGACC.

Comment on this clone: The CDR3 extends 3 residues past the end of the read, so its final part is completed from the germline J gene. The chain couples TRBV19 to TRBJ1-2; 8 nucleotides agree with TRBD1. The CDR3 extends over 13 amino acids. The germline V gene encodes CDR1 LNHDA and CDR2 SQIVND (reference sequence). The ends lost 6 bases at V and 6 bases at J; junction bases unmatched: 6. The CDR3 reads CASSQGQADGYTF. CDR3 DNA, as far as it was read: TGTGCCAGTAGCCAGGGACAGGCCGATGGC.